This T cell receptor beta chain comes out of a study of cytomegalovirus exposure and HLA in healthy donors. PCR primers comprised 60 Vbeta and 13 Jbeta primers. Generated by immunoSEQ multiplex PCR, the TCRdb table keeps only in-frame clones and is missing some. The sample shows approximately 200,000 clones, about 79% of them seen only once. The sequencing input was PBMCs. This clonotype originated in a young man in good health and CMV-seronegative.

The DNA for the CDR3 is TGTGCCAGCAGCCCTGGGACAGCACAAGAGACCCAGTACTTC. This sequence encodes CASSPGTAQETQYF. The genes are TRBV7-9 and TRBJ2-5, with 7 bases identical to TRBD1. Germline V CDR1 and CDR2: SEHNR, FQNEAQ (reference sequence). The CDR3 extends over 14 amino acids. After removal of 5 bases from V and 2 bases from J, the junction contained 5 bases not matched to a gene.